What follows are 4 T cell receptor beta chains derived from one specimen sequenced in a study of T cells after yellow fever vaccination. TCRdb called the 5' RACE reads again in MiXCR, with one record for every CDR3 protein. The sample holds some 68,000 distinct CDR3 sequences, approximately 7% seen once. The sample in question was CD8+ T cells sorted from PBMCs, obtained more than 35 days after the first yellow fever vaccination. All receptors derive from a man aged 18 to 29 who received the YFV17D yellow fever vaccine.

This clonotype has only a few counts. V and J are TRBV5-4 and TRBJ1-1; no clear D. CDR3 length equals 14 residues. V gave up 4 bases and J gave up 0 bases, with 10 bases separating them. Germline values: CDR1 SGHNT, CDR2 YYREEE (reference sequence). CDR3 DNA: TGTGCCAGCAGCCCTTCTGCAGTGAACACTGAAGCTTTCTTT. This codes for CASSPSAVNTEAFF. The full variable domain, in which reference TRBV5-4 and TRBJ1-1 provide the parts outside the CDR3, is ETGVTQSPTHLIKTRGQQVTLRCSSQSGHNTVSWYQQALGQGPQFIFQYYREEENGRGNFPPRFSGLQFPNYSSELNVNALELDDSALYLCASSPSAVNTEAFFGQGTRLTVV.

This clonotype has at least ten counts. The chain uses TRBV28 and TRBJ2-1; D is perhaps TRBD2 (5 bases). There are 14 residues in the CDR3. Germline CDR1 and CDR2: MDHEN and SYDVKM. V was trimmed by 3 bases and J by 7 bases, leaving 13 bases between them. CDR3 loop: CASSFRTRTNEQFF. DNA of the CDR3: TGTGCCAGCAGTTTTAGAACTAGGACGAATGAGCAGTTCTTC.

This clonotype was detected ten times or more. The genes are TRBV3-1 and TRBJ2-1; 16 nucleotides match TRBD2. CDR3 length: 20 residues. Germline assignment: CDR1 LGHDT and CDR2 YNNKEL (reference sequence). J lost 4 bases, V lost 3 bases, and 12 bases had no gene match. The CDR3 region is CASSHRGLAGGRGWYNEQFF. The CDR3 DNA is TGTGCCAGCAGCCACCGGGGACTAGCGGGGGGGCGAGGGTGGTACAATGAGCAGTTCTTC.

This clonotype showed up many times. The genes are TRBV5-1 and TRBJ1-4; no clear D. Germline CDR1 and CDR2: SGHRS and YFSETQ. Trimming removed 0 bases at V and 0 bases at J, with 9 bases between. The CDR3 is made up of 16 amino acids. Here the CDR3 DNA reads TGCGCCAGCAGCTTGGAGAGTTCTGCAACTAATGAAAAACTGTTTTTT. Its translation: CASSLESSATNEKLFF.